This TCR beta chain was documented in a study of blood T cell repertoires in COVID-19. Only in-frame clones appear in the TCRdb table, and some are missing; sequencing was by immunoSEQ multiplex PCR. This repertoire shows approximately 240,000 clones, around 81% found once; its top ten account for less than 2.5%. The specimen was peripheral blood. The source is a woman between 55 and 75 years old with acute or convalescent COVID-19.

The CDR3 DNA reads as TGTGCCAGCAGTTTATCGTGGACAGGGAATTCACCCCTCCACTTT. This translates into CASSLSWTGNSPLHF. The chain has TRBV27 and TRBJ1-6; 8 bases match TRBD1. This CDR3 spans 15 amino acids. Germline V gene lookup returns CDR1 MNHEY and CDR2 SMNVEV (reference sequence). The junction had 2 bases not matched to a gene; V was cut back by 0 bases and J by 7 bases.